This T cell receptor beta chain appears in the sequencing data of a study of early T cells in non-severe SARS-CoV-2 infection. Study-wide context: Bulk RNA taken from unsorted whole blood was sequenced, leaving chains unpaired. Findings of the study overall: Matching against VDJdb likely underestimated virus-specific expansions, favoring anti-spike CD8.

This clonotype was picked up a small number of times. Its antigen remains unidentified. Unique molecular identifiers were added to individual cDNA molecules. In TCRdb, the 5' RACE reads were re-called with MiXCR into one record per CDR3 protein. The sample includes 30,000 to 40,000 distinct CDR3 sequences, approximately 7.1% of them seen just once. The V gene lost 0 bases and the J gene lost 5 bases, with 3 bases spanning the gap. CDR3 length: 11 amino acids. Germline assignment: CDR1 SGHNT and CDR2 YYREEE (reference sequence). The receptor comes from an adult who was a healthcare worker with PCR-confirmed SARS-CoV-2 infection or an uninfected control (not recorded which). The specimen was whole blood, collected at baseline. The chain carries TRBV5-4 and TRBJ2-7, with D unresolved. DNA of the CDR3: TGTGCCAGCAGCTTGGAGAACGAGCAGTACTTC. Amino acids: CASSLENEQYF. The full variable domain, with the rest looked up from reference TRBV5-4 and TRBJ2-7, is ETGVTQSPTHLIKTRGQQVTLRCSSQSGHNTVSWYQQALGQGPQFIFQYYREEENGRGNFPPRFSGLQFPNYSSELNVNALELDDSALYLCASSLENEQYFGPGTRLTVT.